Listed below are T cell receptor beta chains from one sample, sequenced in a study of blood T cell repertoires in COVID-19. TCRdb's table, derived via immunoSEQ multiplex PCR, lists solely in-frame clones and lacks some. The table shows some 200,000 clones, with around four fifths occurring only once. Sequencing used PBMCs or T cells enriched from blood (not recorded which). The receptors shown here come from a woman aged 45-65 years who had been exposed to COVID-19. Each CDR3 is given with its conserved first and last residue. D genes are given only for firm matches. Clone size is not always given. Where it is, it says once, few, many or a class for expanded clones.

clone size,D gene,J gene,V gene,CDR3 DNA,CDR3 protein
-,-,TRBJ2-7,TRBV10-3,TGTGCCATCAGTGACCCGGGACGGGGAGGTTTCTACGAGCAGTACTTC,CAISDPGRGGFYEQYF
-,TRBD1,TRBJ1-2,TRBV7-9,TGTGCCAGCAGCTTAGAAGGGGACAGAGGGAACTATGGCTACACCTTC,CASSLEGDRGNYGYTF
-,-,TRBJ1-2,TRBV5-4,TGTGCCAGCAGCTTAATCGGGTTAGGCGAGATCTATGGCTACACCTTC,CASSLIGLGEIYGYTF
-,TRBD2,TRBJ2-5,TRBV2,TGTGCCAGCAGTGGACTTCGTACTAGCGGAGGGACCCAGTACTTC,CASSGLRTSGGTQYF
-,-,TRBJ1-2,TRBV12-3/TRBV12-4,TGTGCCAGCAGTTACGGGGGGTATGGCTACACCTTC,CASSYGGYGYTF
-,TRBD1,TRBJ1-1,TRBV9,TGTGCCAGCAGCTTGACAGGGGGGAGAGGTGAAGCTTTCTTT,CASSLTGGRGEAFF
-,-,TRBJ1-3,TRBV6-4,TGTGCCAGCAGTGCCTCGACAGACTCTGGAAACACCATATATTTT,CASSASTDSGNTIYF
-,TRBD1,TRBJ2-7,TRBV2,TGTGCCAGCAGTCTCTCGGGACAGGGTTACGAGCAGTACTTC,CASSLSGQGYEQYF
-,TRBD1,TRBJ1-2,TRBV5-1,TGCGCCAGCAGACAGGGGGCTAAATCCGATGGCTACACCTTC,CASRQGAKSDGYTF
once,-,TRBJ1-3,TRBV7-2,TGTGCCAGCAGCCCCATCCACAGGGAAGGAAACACCATATATTTT,CASSPIHREGNTIYF
-,TRBD2,TRBJ2-7,TRBV6-5,TGTGCCAGCAGGTCCAGCGGGGTTTACGAGCAGTACTTC,CASRSSGVYEQYF
-,TRBD2,TRBJ2-1,TRBV12-3/TRBV12-4,TGTGCCAGCAGCCTTACTAGCGGGGGGGAGCAGTTCTTC,CASSLTSGGEQFF
-,TRBD1,TRBJ2-2,TRBV9,TGTGCCAGCAGCGTACAGGGGGCTTTCACCGGGGAGCTGTTTTTT,CASSVQGAFTGELFF
-,-,TRBJ1-2,TRBV28,TGTGCCAGCAGTTTAAGCGTTTGGCAGTCCTATGGCTACACCTTC,CASSLSVWQSYGYTF
-,-,TRBJ1-6,TRBV9,TGTGCCAGCAGCGTAGACGGGAAATATTCACCCCTCCACTTT,CASSVDGKYSPLHF
-,TRBD1,TRBJ2-1,TRBV9,TGTGCCAGCAGCGTCGGGACAGGGCTTTACAATGAGCAGTTCTTC,CASSVGTGLYNEQFF
-,TRBD1,TRBJ1-1,TRBV7-8,TGTGCCAGCAGCTTGGAACAGGGGGCGATGGGGAGGACGGCTTTCTTT,CASSLEQGAMGRTAFF
few,TRBD1,TRBJ1-1,TRBV9,TGTGCCAGCAGCTCCCAGACAGGGATGAACACTGAAGCTTTCTTT,CASSSQTGMNTEAFF
-,TRBD1,TRBJ1-3,TRBV9,TGTGCCAGCAGCGGGGAACAGGGGAAAGCTATCCGCTCTGGAAACACCATATATTTT,CASSGEQGKAIRSGNTIYF
-,TRBD1,TRBJ1-5,TRBV7-9,TGTGCCAGCAGCCTGGGACAGGGTCTCGATCAGCCCCAGCATTTT,CASSLGQGLDQPQHF
few,-,TRBJ1-1,TRBV5-1,TGCGCCAGCAGCTTGGTGCAGGGGCTGAACACTGAAGCTTTCTTT,CASSLVQGLNTEAFF
-,TRBD1,TRBJ2-5,TRBV7-2,TGTGCCAGCAGCGCTCGGACAGGCCAAGAGACCCAGTACTTC,CASSARTGQETQYF
-,-,TRBJ1-2,TRBV24-1,TGTGCCACCAGAGAAGGGGGGGCGAGCTATGGCTACACCTTC,CATREGGASYGYTF
-,-,TRBJ1-2,TRBV5-6,TGTGCCAGCAGGGATGTCTCGGCGGGGCCTTATGGCTACACCTTC,CASRDVSAGPYGYTF
few,-,TRBJ1-1,TRBV5-4,TGTGCCAGCAGCTTGGACAGGGTGGGTACTGAAGCTTTCTTT,CASSLDRVGTEAFF
-,TRBD2,TRBJ2-1,TRBV5-4,TGTGCCAGCAGCTCCGGGGTTCGGACTAGCGTGCTCAATGAGCAGTTCTTC,CASSSGVRTSVLNEQFF
-,-,TRBJ2-5,TRBV10-3,TGTGCCATCAGTGAGCGCGAGTACCAAGAGACCCAGTACTTC,CAISEREYQETQYF
-,-,TRBJ2-4,TRBV21-1,TGTGCCAGCAGCAAGAGCGGGAGGGGGTGGAACATTCAGTACTTC,CASSKSGRGWNIQYF
-,-,TRBJ1-5,TRBV3-1/TRBV3-2,TGTGCCAGCAGCCATTCGACAGGCAATCAGCCCCAGCATTTT,CASSHSTGNQPQHF
-,TRBD2,TRBJ2-1,TRBV27,TGTGCCAGCAGTGGCCAGACTAGCGGACCCGAAAATGAGCAGTTCTTC,CASSGQTSGPENEQFF
-,-,TRBJ1-1,TRBV7-9,TGTGCCAGCAGCTTAGGGGGTGAGCGGGCTTTCTTT,CASSLGGERAFF
-,-,TRBJ1-1,TRBV3-1/TRBV3-2,TGTGCCAGCAGCCAAAAAGGCGGAAACACTGAAGCTTTCTTT,CASSQKGGNTEAFF
-,TRBD1,TRBJ2-1,TRBV19,TGTGCCAGTGGAACCGGGACAGGGGGAAAACGCTCCTACAATGAGCAGTTCTTC,CASGTGTGGKRSYNEQFF
-,-,TRBJ1-1,TRBV7-8,TGTGCCAGCAGCCCCGACAGGAGAGCGAGGAACACTGAAGCTTTCTTT,CASSPDRRARNTEAFF
-,TRBD2,TRBJ2-1,TRBV2,TGTGCCAGCAGGGGACTAGCTTCCTACAATGAGCAGTTCTTC,CASRGLASYNEQFF
-,TRBD1,TRBJ1-1,TRBV27,TGTGCCAGCAGTTCCTCACAGGGGGCGGACACTGAAGCTTTCTTT,CASSSSQGADTEAFF
-,TRBD1,TRBJ1-2,TRBV5-1,TGCGCCAGCAGACAGGGGACAGGGGGGAACTATGGCTACACCTTC,CASRQGTGGNYGYTF
-,-,TRBJ1-5,TRBV6-1,TGTGCCAGCAGTGGGAGGGCCTTAGTCGGGAATCAGCCCCAGCATTTT,CASSGRALVGNQPQHF
few,TRBD1,TRBJ2-2,TRBV11-2,TGTGCCAGCAGCCCGGGACAGATCACCGGGGAGCTGTTTTTT,CASSPGQITGELFF
-,TRBD1,TRBJ2-1,TRBV5-1,TGCGCCAGCAGCTTGAGGGGACAGGACAATGAGCAGTTCTTC,CASSLRGQDNEQFF
once,-,TRBJ1-4,TRBV7-8,TGTGCCAGCAGCGCCCAGGGAACCCCGAATGAAAAACTGTTTTTT,CASSAQGTPNEKLFF
-,TRBD1,TRBJ2-3,TRBV5-1,TGCGCCAGCTCCCTCCGGGACAGGGTGGCAGATACGCAGTATTTT,CASSLRDRVADTQYF
-,-,TRBJ2-1,TRBV28,TGTGCCAGCCTTAATAGGAGGGCACCCTACAATGAGCAGTTCTTC,CASLNRRAPYNEQFF
-,-,TRBJ1-2,TRBV3-1/TRBV3-2,TGTGCCAGCAGCCAAGATTGGGAGAGTACGGGGGGCTACACCTTC,CASSQDWESTGGYTF